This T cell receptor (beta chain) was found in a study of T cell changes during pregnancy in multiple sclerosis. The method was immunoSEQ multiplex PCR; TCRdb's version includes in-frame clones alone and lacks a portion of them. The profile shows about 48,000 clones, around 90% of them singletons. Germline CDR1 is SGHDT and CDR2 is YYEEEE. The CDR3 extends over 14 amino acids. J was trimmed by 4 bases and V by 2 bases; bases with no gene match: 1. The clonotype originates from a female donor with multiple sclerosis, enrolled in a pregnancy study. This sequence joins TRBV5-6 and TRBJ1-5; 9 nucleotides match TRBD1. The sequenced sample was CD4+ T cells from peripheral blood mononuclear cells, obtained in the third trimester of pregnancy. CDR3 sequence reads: CASSFGTGNQPQHF. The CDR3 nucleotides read TGTGCCAGCAGCTTTGGGACAGGGAATCAGCCCCAGCATTTT.